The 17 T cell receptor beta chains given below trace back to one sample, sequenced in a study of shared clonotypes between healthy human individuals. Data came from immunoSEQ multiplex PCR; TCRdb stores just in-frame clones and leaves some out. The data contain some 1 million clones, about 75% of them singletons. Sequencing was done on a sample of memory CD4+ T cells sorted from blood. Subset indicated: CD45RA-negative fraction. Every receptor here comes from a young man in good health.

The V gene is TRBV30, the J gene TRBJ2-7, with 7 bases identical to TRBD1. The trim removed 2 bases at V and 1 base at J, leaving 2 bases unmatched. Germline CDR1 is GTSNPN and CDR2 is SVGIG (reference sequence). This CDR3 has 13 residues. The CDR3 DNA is TGTGCCTGGAGTATGACAGGGTCCTACGAGCAGTACTTC. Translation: CAWSMTGSYEQYF.

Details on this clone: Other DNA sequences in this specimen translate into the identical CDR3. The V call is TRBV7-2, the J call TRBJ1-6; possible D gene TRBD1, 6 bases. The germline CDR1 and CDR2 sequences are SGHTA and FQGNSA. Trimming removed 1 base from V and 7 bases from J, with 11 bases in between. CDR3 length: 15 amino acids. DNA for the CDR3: TGTGCCAGCAGCTTAGTGGAGGGGGGGAATTCACCCCTCCACTTT. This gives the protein CASSLVEGGNSPLHF.

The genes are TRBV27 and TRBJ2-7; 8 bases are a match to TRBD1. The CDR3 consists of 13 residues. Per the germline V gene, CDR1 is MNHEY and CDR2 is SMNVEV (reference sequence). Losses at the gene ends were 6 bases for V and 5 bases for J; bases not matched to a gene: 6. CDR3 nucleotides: TGTGCCAGCAGCAGGGGGCGCCGGGACGAGCAGTACTTC. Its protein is CASSRGRRDEQYF.

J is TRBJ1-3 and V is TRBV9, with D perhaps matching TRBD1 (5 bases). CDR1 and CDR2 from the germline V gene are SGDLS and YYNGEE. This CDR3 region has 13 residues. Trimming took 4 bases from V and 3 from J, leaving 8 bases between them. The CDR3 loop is CASSHQGGNTIYF. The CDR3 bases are TGTGCCAGCAGCCACCAGGGTGGAAACACCATATATTTT. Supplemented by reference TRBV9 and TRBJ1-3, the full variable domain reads DSGVTQTPKHLITATGQRVTLRCSPRSGDLSVYWYQQSLDQGLQFLIQYYNGEERAKGNILERFSAQQFPDLHSELNLSSLELGDSALYFCASSHQGGNTIYFGEGSWLTVV.

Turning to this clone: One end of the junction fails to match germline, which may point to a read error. Here the CDR3 DNA reads TGTGCCAGAAGCTTCCCGCAGGGTCTTTACGAGCAGTACTTC. Protein product: CARSFPQGLYEQYF. The J gene is TRBJ2-7, the V gene TRBV11-2; possible D gene TRBD1, 5 bases. Germline V gene sequence: CDR1 SGHAT, CDR2 FQNNGV. This CDR3 has 14 amino acids.

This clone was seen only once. The CDR3 sequence is CASNLGTSNEQFF. The CDR3 DNA follows: TGTGCCAGCAACTTAGGGACTTCCAATGAGCAGTTCTTC. The rearrangement joins TRBV28 to TRBJ2-1; tentative D call: TRBD2 (6 bases). The CDR3 loop spans 13 amino acids. The V end was cut by 7 bases, the J end by 6 bases, with 13 bases between. Germline CDR1 reads MDHEN; CDR2 reads SYDVKM.

The CDR3, as DNA: TGCGCCAGCAGCTCGGAGGGGGTCACTGAAGCTTTCTTT. It yields the protein CASSSEGVTEAFF. The gene calls are TRBV5-1 and TRBJ1-1, with a weak D call TRBD1 (6 bases). V lost 3 bases and J 4 bases, leaving 10 bases between the germline ends. The CDR3 has 13 amino acids. CDR1 and CDR2 (germline): SGHRS, YFSETQ.

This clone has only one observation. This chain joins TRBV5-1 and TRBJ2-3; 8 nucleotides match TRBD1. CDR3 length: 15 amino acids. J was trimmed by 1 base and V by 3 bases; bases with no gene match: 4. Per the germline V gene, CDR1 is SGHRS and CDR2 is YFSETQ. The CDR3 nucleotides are TGCGCCAGCAGCTCAGGGGGCGTCGGCACAGATACGCAGTATTTT. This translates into CASSSGGVGTDTQYF.

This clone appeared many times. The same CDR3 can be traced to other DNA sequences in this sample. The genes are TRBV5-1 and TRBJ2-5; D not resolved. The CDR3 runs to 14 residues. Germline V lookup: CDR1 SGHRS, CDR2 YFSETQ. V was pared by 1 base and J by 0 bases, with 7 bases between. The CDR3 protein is CASSLSPNQETQYF. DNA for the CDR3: TGCGCCAGCAGCTTGAGTCCCAACCAAGAGACCCAGTACTTC.

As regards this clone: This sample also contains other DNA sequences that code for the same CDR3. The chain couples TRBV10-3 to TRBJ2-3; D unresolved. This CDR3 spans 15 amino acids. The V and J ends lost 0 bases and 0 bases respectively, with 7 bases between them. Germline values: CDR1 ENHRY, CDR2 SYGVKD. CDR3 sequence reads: CAISESVTSTDTQYF. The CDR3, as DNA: TGTGCCATCAGTGAGTCGGTAACTAGCACAGATACGCAGTATTTT.

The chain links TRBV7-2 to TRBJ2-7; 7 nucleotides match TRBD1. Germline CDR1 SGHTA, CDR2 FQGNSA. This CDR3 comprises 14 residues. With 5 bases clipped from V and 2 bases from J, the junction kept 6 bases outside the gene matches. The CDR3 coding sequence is TGTGCCAGCAGCAGACAGGGACCAACCTACGAGCAGTACTTC. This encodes CASSRQGPTYEQYF.

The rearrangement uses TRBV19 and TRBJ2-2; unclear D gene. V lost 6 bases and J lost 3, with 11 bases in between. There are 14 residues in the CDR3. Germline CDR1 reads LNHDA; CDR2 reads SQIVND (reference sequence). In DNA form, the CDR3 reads TGTGCCAGTAGAACCCCGGGTTACACCGGGGAGCTGTTTTTT. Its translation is CASRTPGYTGELFF.

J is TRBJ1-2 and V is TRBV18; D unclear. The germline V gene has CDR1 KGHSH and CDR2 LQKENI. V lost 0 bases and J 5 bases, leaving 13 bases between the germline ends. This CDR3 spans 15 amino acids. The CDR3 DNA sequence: TGTGCCAGCTCACCACCATCGGTTTTAAGTTATGGCTACACCTTC. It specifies CASSPPSVLSYGYTF.

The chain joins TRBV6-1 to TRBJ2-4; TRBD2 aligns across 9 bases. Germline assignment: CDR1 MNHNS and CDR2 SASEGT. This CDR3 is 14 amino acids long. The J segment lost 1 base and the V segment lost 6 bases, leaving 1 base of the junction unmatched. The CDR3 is CASRSGGAKNIQYF. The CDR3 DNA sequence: TGTGCCAGCAGGAGCGGGGGGGCCAAAAACATTCAGTACTTC.

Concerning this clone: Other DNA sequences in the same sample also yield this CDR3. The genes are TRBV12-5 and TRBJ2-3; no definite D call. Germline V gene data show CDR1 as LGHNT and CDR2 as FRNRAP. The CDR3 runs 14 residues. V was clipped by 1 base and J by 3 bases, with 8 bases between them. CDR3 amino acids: CASGLAGPTDTQYF. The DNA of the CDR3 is TGTGCTAGTGGTTTGGCCGGACCAACAGATACGCAGTATTTT.

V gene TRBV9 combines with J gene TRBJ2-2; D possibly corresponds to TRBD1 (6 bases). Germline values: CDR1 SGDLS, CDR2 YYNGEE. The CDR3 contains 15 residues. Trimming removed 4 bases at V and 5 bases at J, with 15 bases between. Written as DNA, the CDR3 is TGTGCCAGCAGCTCCCAGGGGCCGGGGACCGGGGAGCTGTTTTTT. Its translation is CASSSQGPGTGELFF. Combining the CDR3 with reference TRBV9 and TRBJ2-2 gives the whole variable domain DSGVTQTPKHLITATGQRVTLRCSPRSGDLSVYWYQQSLDQGLQFLIQYYNGEERAKGNILERFSAQQFPDLHSELNLSSLELGDSALYFCASSSQGPGTGELFFGEGSRLTVL.

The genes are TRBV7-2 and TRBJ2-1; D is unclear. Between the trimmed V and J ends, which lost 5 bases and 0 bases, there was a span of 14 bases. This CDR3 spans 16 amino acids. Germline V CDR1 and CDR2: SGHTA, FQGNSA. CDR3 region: CASSHGLLTSYNEQFF. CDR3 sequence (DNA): TGTGCCAGCAGCCACGGGCTCCTGACCTCCTACAATGAGCAGTTCTTC.